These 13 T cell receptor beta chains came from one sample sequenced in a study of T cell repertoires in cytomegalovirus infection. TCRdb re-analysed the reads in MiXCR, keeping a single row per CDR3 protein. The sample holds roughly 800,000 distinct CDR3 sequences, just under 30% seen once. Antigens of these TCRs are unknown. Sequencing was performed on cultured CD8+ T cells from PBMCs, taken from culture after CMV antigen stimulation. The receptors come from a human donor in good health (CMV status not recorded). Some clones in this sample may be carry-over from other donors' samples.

The CDR3 loop is CASSQDRFGQPQHF. The CDR3 nucleotides are TGCGCCAGCAGCCAGGACAGGTTCGGTCAGCCCCAGCATTTT. This chain joins TRBV4-3 and TRBJ1-5, with 7 nucleotides matching TRBD1. This CDR3 is built from 14 residues. Germline V gene lookup returns CDR1 LGHNA and CDR2 YSLEER. Germline trimming cut 3 bases from V and 6 bases from J; bases unmatched to any gene: 5.

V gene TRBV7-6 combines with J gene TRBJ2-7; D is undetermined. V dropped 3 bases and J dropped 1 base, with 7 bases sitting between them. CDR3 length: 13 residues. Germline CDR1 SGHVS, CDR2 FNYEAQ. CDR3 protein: CASSFDGSYEQYF. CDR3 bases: TGTGCCAGCAGCTTCGACGGATCCTACGAGCAGTACTTC.

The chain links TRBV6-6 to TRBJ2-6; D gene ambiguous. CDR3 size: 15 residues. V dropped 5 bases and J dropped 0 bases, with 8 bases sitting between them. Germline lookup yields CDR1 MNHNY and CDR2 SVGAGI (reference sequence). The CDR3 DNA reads TGTGCCAGCAGTCCTGTGACCTCTGGGGCCAACGTCCTGACTTTC. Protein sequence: CASSPVTSGANVLTF.

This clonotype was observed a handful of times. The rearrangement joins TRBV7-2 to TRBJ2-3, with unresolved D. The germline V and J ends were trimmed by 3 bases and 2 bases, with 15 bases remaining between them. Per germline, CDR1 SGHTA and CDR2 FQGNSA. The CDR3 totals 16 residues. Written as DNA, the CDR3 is TGTGCCAGCAGCTTCCGTGTGAGCTCCCTCACAGATACGCAGTATTTT. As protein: CASSFRVSSLTDTQYF. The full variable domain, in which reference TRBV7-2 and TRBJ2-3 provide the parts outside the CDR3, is GAGVSQSPSNKVTEKGKDVELRCDPISGHTALYWYRQSLGQGLEFLIYFQGNSAPDKSGLPSDRFSAERTGGSVSTLTIQRTQQEDSAVYLCASSFRVSSLTDTQYFGPGTRLTVL.

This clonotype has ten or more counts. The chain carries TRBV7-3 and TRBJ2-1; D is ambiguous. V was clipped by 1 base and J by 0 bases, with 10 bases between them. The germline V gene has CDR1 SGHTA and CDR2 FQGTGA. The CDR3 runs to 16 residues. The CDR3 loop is CASSLSPASSYNEQFF. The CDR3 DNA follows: TGTGCCAGCAGCTTAAGTCCGGCAAGCTCCTACAATGAGCAGTTCTTC.

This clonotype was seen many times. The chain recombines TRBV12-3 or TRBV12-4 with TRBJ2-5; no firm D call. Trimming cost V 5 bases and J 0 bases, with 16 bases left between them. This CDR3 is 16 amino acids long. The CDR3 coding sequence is TGTGCCAGCAGTCTACCTCGGGTCAATTACCAAGAGACCCAGTACTTC. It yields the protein CASSLPRVNYQETQYF.

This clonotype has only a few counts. The CDR3 here is CASSLAGYHKNTIYF. The CDR3 nucleotides read TGTGCCAGCAGCTTAGCGGGCTACCACAAAAACACCATATATTTT. The chain couples TRBV7-8 to TRBJ1-3; D gene uncertain. The CDR3 contains 15 residues. The V gene's germline CDR1 is SGHVS and CDR2 FQNEAQ. V lost 0 bases to trimming and J lost 6 bases, with 12 bases between them.

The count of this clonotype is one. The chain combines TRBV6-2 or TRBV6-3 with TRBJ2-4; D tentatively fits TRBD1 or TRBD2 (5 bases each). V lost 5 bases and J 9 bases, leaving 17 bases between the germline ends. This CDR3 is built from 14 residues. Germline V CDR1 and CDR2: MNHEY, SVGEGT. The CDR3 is CASSPPGRRVIQYF. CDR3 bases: TGTGCCAGCAGTCCCCCAGGGAGACGCGTCATTCAGTACTTC.

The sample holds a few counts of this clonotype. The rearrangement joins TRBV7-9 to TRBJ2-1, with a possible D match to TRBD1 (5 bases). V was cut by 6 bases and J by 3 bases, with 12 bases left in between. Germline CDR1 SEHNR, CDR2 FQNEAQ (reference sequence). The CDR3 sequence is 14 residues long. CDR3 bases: TGTGCCAGCAGTGGTAGGGGATACTACAATGAGCAGTTCTTC. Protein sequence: CASSGRGYYNEQFF.

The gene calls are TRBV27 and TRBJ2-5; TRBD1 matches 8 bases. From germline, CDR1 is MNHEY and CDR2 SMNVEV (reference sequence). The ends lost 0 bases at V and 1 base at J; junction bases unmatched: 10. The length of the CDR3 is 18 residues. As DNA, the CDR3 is TGTGCCAGCAGTTTATCGGTCAGGGGGCTGCCATTCCAAGAGACCCAGTACTTC. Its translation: CASSLSVRGLPFQETQYF.

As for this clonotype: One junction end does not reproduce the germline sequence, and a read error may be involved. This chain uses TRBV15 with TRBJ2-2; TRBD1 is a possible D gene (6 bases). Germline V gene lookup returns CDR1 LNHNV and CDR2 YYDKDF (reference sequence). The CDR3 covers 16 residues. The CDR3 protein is CVTSSQQGERSGELFF. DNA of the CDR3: TGTGTCACCAGCAGCCAACAGGGAGAGCGGTCCGGGGAGCTGTTTTTT.

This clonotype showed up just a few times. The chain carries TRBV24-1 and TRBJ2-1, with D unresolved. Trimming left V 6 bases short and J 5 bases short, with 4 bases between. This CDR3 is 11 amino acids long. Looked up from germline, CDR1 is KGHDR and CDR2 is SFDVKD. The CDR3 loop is CATSRDNEQFF. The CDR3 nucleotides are TGTGCCACCAGTAGGGACAATGAGCAGTTCTTC.

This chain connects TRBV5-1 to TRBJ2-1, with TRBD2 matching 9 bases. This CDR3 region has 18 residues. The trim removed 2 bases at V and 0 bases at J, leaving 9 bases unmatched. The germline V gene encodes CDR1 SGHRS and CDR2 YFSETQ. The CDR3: CASSLSSGGLFSYNEQFF. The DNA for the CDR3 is TGCGCCAGCAGCTTAAGTAGCGGGGGATTATTCTCCTACAATGAGCAGTTCTTC. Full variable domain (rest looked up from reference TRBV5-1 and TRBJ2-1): KAGVTQTPRYLIKTRGQQVTLSCSPISGHRSVSWYQQTPGQGLQFLFEYFSETQRNKGNFPGRFSGRQFSNSRSEMNVSTLELGDSALYLCASSLSSGGLFSYNEQFFGPGTRLTVL.